These 15 T cell receptor beta chains were all obtained from the same sample, sequenced in a study of blood T cell repertoires in COVID-19. TCRdb's copy holds only in-frame clones and misses some; the assay was immunoSEQ multiplex PCR. The sample shows roughly 250,000 clones, roughly 90% of them seen only once. Sample: peripheral blood. The receptors originated from a man younger than 45 with acute or convalescent COVID-19.

This chain joins TRBV19 and TRBJ2-7; 8 bases are shared with TRBD1. The CDR3 is made up of 14 amino acids. Germline V lookup: CDR1 LNHDA, CDR2 SQIVND (reference sequence). J was trimmed by 6 bases and V by 4 bases; bases with no gene match: 8. The CDR3, as DNA: TGTGCCAGTAGTAGACAGGGGCAGGGATCCGAGCAGTACTTC. Its translation: CASSRQGQGSEQYF.

The chain combines TRBV5-1 with TRBJ1-1; D not resolved. Per germline, CDR1 SGHRS and CDR2 YFSETQ. CDR3 size: 16 residues. The V gene lost 2 bases and the J gene lost 1 base, with 15 bases spanning the gap. The CDR3 loop is CASSFDPGISNTEAFF. The CDR3, as DNA: TGCGCCAGCAGCTTCGACCCGGGGATTTCGAACACTGAAGCTTTCTTT.

The rearrangement uses TRBV28 and TRBJ1-1; a possible D gene is TRBD1 (5 bases). The CDR3 totals 15 residues. V lost 5 bases, J lost 1 base, and 14 bases lay in between. Germline CDR1 reads MDHEN; CDR2 reads SYDVKM. CDR3 region: CASSPRGMGNTEAFF. CDR3 DNA: TGTGCCAGCAGTCCTAGGGGCATGGGGAACACTGAAGCTTTCTTT.

In this sample, this clone turned up once. The genes are TRBV5-8 and TRBJ1-4, with D possibly matching TRBD1 (6 bases). V was trimmed by 0 bases and J by 0 bases, leaving 9 bases between them. CDR3 length: 16 residues. Germline lookup yields CDR1 SGHTS and CDR2 YDEGEE. For the CDR3, the DNA is TGTGCCAGCAGCTTGGGGGGACATTCAACTAATGAAAAACTGTTTTTT. Protein: CASSLGGHSTNEKLFF.

The V gene is TRBV19, the J gene TRBJ2-5; 7 positions agree with TRBD1. The CDR3 spans 13 residues. Germline V gives CDR1 LNHDA, CDR2 SQIVND (reference sequence). Trimming cost V 5 bases and J 2 bases; bases outside gene matches: 2. The CDR3 spells CASSEQGQETQYF. In DNA, the CDR3 is TGTGCCAGTAGTGAACAGGGGCAAGAGACCCAGTACTTC.

This chain joins TRBV4-2 and TRBJ1-2, with D possibly matching TRBD1 (5 bases). This CDR3 contains 15 residues. The germline V gene encodes CDR1 LGHNA and CDR2 YNFKEQ. Trimming pared 1 base from V and 3 bases from J, leaving 12 bases between. CDR3 residues: CASSQGRIQDYGYTF. DNA for the CDR3: TGTGCCAGCAGCCAAGGACGGATACAGGACTATGGCTACACCTTC.

The genes are TRBV28 and TRBJ1-2, with 10 bases identical to TRBD1. Per the germline V gene, CDR1 is MDHEN and CDR2 is SYDVKM. The CDR3 covers 18 residues. V trimming: 6 bases; J trimming: 3 bases; junction bases outside the gene matches: 16. CDR3: CASRAPGQGPSSYYGYTF. The CDR3 nucleotides read TGTGCCAGCAGAGCCCCGGGACAGGGGCCTAGTTCTTACTATGGCTACACCTTC.

This clone was seen a single time. The DNA for the CDR3 is TGTGCCAGCAGTGAACAAAATAATGAAAAACTGTTTTTT. Its protein product is CASSEQNNEKLFF. The genes are TRBV6-1 and TRBJ1-4; no clear D gene. V lost 2 bases and J 4 bases, leaving 5 bases between the germline ends. The CDR3 covers 13 residues. CDR1 MNHNS and CDR2 SASEGT come from the germline V gene.

The chain combines TRBV5-1 with TRBJ1-2; D possibly corresponds to TRBD1 (6 bases). Trimming pared 3 bases from V and 6 bases from J, leaving 18 bases between. The CDR3 consists of 15 residues. From germline, CDR1 is SGHRS and CDR2 YFSETQ. This CDR3 is CASSSAFQGTDGYTF. The DNA of the CDR3 is TGCGCCAGCAGCTCGGCGTTCCAGGGGACCGATGGCTACACCTTC.

This chain links TRBV30 with TRBJ1-4; maybe TRBD1 (6 bases). CDR3 length: 13 amino acids. V dropped 8 bases and J dropped 2 bases, with 12 bases sitting between them. Germline loops: CDR1 GTSNPN, CDR2 SVGIG (reference sequence). The CDR3 nucleotides read TGTGCCGGGGTCGGACAGACTAATGAAAAACTGTTTTTT. Its protein is CAGVGQTNEKLFF.

The chain is built from TRBV4-2 and TRBJ2-3; tentatively, D is TRBD1 (6 bases). Germline V gene data show CDR1 as LGHNA and CDR2 as YNFKEQ. This CDR3 has 15 residues. Trimming cost V 1 base and J 4 bases, with 12 bases left between them. The CDR3 DNA is TGTGCCAGCAGCCAAGTTGTCCAGGGGTCAGATACGCAGTATTTT. Translating it yields CASSQVVQGSDTQYF.

The chain is built from TRBV27 and TRBJ2-7; 9 nucleotides match TRBD2. The CDR3 loop spans 17 amino acids. Germline loops: CDR1 MNHEY, CDR2 SMNVEV (reference sequence). V dropped 3 bases and J dropped 0; count of bases not matched to a gene: 9. CDR3 sequence: CASSFLAGAIDSYEQYF. CDR3 DNA: TGTGCCAGCAGTTTTTTAGCGGGAGCGATTGACTCCTACGAGCAGTACTTC.

The chain recombines TRBV5-1 with TRBJ2-7, with D tentatively TRBD1 (6 bases). This CDR3 has 14 residues. V was cut by 2 bases and J by 2 bases, with 11 bases left in between. The germline CDR1 and CDR2 sequences are SGHRS and YFSETQ. As DNA, the CDR3 is TGCGCCAGCAGCTTCGAACAGGGTACCTACGAGCAGTACTTC. Translation gives CASSFEQGTYEQYF.

The rearrangement joins TRBV5-4 to TRBJ1-1, with D maybe TRBD1 (5 bases). Germline values: CDR1 SGHNT, CDR2 YYREEE (reference sequence). Between the trimmed V and J ends, which lost 5 bases and 0 bases, there was a span of 14 bases. The CDR3 runs to 15 residues. The CDR3 DNA sequence: TGTGCCAGCAGGATCGGAGGGGCATTGAACACTGAAGCTTTCTTT. This gives the protein CASRIGGALNTEAFF.

For this clone: The junction departs from germline at one end; a sequencing error may be responsible. Other nucleotide sequences from this sample produce the same CDR3. This sequence joins TRBV7-3 and TRBJ2-1; D unclear. This CDR3 region has 12 residues. Looked up from germline, CDR1 is SGHTA and CDR2 is FQGTGA. CDR3 loop: CASSLTAREQFF. In DNA, the CDR3 is TGTGCCAGCAGCCTAACGGCGAGGGAGCAGTTCTTC.